This TCR beta chain was found in a study of T-cell memory formation after mild COVID-19. Study-level information: Among the donors, TCR clusters were largely specific to each donor. Study-wide results and caveats: Contracting clones localized mainly to CM and EM when CD4+ and mainly to EMRA when CD8+.

This clonotype was counted only a few times. Its cognate antigen is unknown. The CDR3 is 14 amino acids. The germline V gene encodes CDR1 DFQATT and CDR2 SNEGSKA (reference sequence). V was shortened by 1 base and J by 6 bases, with 14 bases between the two germline ends. UMIs and sample barcodes were carried by the TCR alpha and TCR beta cDNA libraries that 5'RACE produced using constant-segment primers. From the 5' RACE reads, TCRdb called clonotypes with MiXCR, one entry per CDR3 protein. The repertoire includes approximately 350,000 distinct CDR3 sequences, 28% of them detected once, and approximately 13% sits in the top ten.

The TCR sequence derives from an adult woman who had mild COVID-19 (a few samples of this study predate the infection). Cell type and time point are not known. This chain uses TRBV20-1 with TRBJ2-3; D possibly corresponds to TRBD2 (6 bases). The sample taken for sequencing was PBMCs or a T cell subset sorted from them (not recorded which). CDR3 loop: CSARVPGREDTQYF. Here the CDR3 DNA reads TGCAGTGCTAGAGTCCCGGGACGGGAGGATACGCAGTATTTT.